This note documents a single T cell receptor beta chain sequence. The specificity of this receptor is unknown. Base qualities are missing; no much larger clone stands one base away. This sample was included in a study of control samples from healthy donors and cancer patients (dated by TCRdb to about 2020). Library preparation used the immunoSEQ multiplex PCR assay. TCRdb provides this immuneACCESS table in a form limited to in-frame rearrangements. Some clones are lacking; in checked studies, under half of them reflect an unresolved V gene, and why the rest are absent is not known. Present in this sample are about 94,000 clones, about nine tenths of which were seen just once. Together, the top ten hold 3.5% to 4.5% of the sample. In the germline V gene, CDR1 corresponds to MGHRA and CDR2 to YSYEKL. The V and J ends are trimmed by 4 bases and 2 bases, leaving 18 bases between them. Reading from cysteine to phenylalanine, the CDR3 counts 18 amino acids. Only the CDR3 portion is preserved as DNA: 54 bases, with reading frame beginning at the first base.

The chain was built from TRBV4-1 and TRBJ2-6; no D gene call is confident. This clonotype was obtained from a woman aged 18-30 years in good health. The sample consisted of blood. CDR3 sequence: CASSPRIFAVAGANVLTF. The nucleotide sequence reads TGCGCCAGCAGCCCACGTATTTTCGCAGTGGCTGGGGCCAACGTCCTGACTTTC.